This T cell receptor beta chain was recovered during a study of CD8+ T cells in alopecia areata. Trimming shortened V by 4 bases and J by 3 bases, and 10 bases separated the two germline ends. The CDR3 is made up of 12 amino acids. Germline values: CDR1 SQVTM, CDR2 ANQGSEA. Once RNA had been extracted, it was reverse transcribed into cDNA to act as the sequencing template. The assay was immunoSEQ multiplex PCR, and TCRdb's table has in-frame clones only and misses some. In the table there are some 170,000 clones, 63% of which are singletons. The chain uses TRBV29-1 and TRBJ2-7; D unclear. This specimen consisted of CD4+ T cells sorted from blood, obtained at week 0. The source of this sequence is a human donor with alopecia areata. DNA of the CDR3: TGCAGCGTTGTAAACAGAGACTACGAGCAGTACTTC. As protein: CSVVNRDYEQYF.